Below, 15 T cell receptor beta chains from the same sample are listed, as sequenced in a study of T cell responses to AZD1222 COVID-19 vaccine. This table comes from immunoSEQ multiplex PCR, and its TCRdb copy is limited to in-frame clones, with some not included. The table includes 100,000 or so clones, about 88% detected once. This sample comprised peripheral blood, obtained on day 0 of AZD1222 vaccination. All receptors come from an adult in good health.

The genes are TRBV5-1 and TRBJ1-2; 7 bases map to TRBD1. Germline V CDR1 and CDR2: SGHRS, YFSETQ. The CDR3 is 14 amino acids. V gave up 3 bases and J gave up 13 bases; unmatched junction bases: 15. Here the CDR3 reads CASSSGLRGSLPTF. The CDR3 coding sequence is TGCGCCAGCAGCTCGGGCCTCAGGGGGAGCCTCCCCACCTTC.

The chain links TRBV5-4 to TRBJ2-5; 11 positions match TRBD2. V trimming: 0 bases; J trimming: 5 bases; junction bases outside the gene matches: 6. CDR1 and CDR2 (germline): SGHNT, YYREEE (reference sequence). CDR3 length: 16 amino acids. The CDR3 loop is CASSLVIAGGKETQYF. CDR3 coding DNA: TGTGCCAGCAGCTTGGTGATAGCGGGGGGGAAGGAGACCCAGTACTTC.

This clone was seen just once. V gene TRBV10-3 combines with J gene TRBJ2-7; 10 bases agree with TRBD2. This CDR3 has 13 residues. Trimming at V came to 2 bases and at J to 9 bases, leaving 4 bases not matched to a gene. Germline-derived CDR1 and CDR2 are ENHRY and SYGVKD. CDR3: CAISEASGGGQYF. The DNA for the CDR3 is TGTGCCATCAGTGAGGCTAGCGGGGGTGGGCAGTACTTC.

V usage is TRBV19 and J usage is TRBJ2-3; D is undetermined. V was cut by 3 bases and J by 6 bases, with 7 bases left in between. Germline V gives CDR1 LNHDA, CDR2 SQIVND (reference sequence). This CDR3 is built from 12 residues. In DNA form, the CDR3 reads TGTGCCAGTAGTATGTCCTCTGATACGCAGTATTTT. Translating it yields CASSMSSDTQYF.

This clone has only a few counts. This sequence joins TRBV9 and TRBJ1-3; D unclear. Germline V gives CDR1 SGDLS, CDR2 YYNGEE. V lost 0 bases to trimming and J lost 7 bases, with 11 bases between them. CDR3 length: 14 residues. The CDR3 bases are TGTGCCAGCAGCGTAGGCGGAGCGGGGAACACCATATATTTT. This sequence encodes CASSVGGAGNTIYF.

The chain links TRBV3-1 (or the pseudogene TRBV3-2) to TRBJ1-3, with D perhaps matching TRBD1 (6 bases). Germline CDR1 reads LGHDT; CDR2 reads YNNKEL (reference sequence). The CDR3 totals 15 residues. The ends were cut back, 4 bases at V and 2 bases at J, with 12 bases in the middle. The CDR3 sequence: CASSPQGIPGNTIYF. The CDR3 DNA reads TGTGCCAGCAGCCCCCAGGGGATCCCTGGAAACACCATATATTTT.

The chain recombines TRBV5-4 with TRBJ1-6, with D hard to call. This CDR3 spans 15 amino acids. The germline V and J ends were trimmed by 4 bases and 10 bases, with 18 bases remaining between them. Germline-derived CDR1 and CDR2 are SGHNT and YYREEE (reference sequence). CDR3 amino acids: CASSARTGRVSPLHF. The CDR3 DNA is TGTGCCAGCAGCGCGCGGACGGGGAGAGTCTCACCCCTCCACTTT. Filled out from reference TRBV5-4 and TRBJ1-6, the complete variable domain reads ETGVTQSPTHLIKTRGQQVTLRCSSQSGHNTVSWYQQALGQGPQFIFQYYREEENGRGNFPPRFSGLQFPNYSSELNVNALELDDSALYLCASSARTGRVSPLHFGNGTRLTVT.

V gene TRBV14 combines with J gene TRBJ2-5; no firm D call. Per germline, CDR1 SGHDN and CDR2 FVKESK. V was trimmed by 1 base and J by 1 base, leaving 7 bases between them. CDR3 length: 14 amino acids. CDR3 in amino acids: CASSQGRFQETQYF. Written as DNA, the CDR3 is TGTGCCAGCAGCCAAGGGCGGTTCCAAGAGACCCAGTACTTC.

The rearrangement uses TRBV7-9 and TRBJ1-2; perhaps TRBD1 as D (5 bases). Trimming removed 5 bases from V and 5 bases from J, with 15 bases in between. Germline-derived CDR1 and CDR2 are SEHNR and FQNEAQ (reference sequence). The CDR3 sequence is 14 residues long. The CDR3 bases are TGTGCCAGCAGCCCTCGCGGGGCGGAGTATGGCTACACCTTC. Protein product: CASSPRGAEYGYTF.

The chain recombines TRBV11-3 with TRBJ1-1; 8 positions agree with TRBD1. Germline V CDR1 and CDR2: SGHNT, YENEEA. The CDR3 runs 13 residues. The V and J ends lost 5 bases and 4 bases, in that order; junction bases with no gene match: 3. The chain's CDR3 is CASSQDRATEAFF. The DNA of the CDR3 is TGTGCCAGCAGCCAGGACAGGGCCACTGAAGCTTTCTTT.

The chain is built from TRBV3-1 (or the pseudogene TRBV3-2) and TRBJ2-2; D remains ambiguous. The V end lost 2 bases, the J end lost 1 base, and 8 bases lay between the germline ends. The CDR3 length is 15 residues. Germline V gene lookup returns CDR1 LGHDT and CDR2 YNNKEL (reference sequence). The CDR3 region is CASSQRHLNTGELFF. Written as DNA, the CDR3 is TGTGCCAGCAGCCAACGCCACTTGAACACCGGGGAGCTGTTTTTT.

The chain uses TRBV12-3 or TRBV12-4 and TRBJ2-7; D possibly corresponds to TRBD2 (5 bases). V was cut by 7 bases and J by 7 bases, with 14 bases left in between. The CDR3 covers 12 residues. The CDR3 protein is CASTRGPGEQYF. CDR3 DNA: TGTGCCAGCACGAGAGGGCCGGGGGAGCAGTACTTC.

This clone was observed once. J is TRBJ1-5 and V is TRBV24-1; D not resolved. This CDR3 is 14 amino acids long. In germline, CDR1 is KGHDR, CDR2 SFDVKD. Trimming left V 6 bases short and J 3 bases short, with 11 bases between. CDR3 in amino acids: CATSPGGDNQPQHF. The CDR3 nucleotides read TGTGCCACCAGTCCAGGAGGCGACAATCAGCCCCAGCATTTT.

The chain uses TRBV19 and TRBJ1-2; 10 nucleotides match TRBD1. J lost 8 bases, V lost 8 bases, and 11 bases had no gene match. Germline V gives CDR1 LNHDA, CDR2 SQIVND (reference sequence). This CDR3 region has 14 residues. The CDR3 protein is CASRGTGDPSGYTF. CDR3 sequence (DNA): TGTGCCAGTCGAGGGACAGGGGACCCTTCCGGCTACACCTTC.

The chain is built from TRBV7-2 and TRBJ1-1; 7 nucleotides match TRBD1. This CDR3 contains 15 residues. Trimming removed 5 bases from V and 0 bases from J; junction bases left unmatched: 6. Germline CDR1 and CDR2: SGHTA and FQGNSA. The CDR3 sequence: CASSLQQGMNTEAFF. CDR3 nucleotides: TGTGCCAGCAGCCTACAACAGGGGATGAACACTGAAGCTTTCTTT.